This T cell receptor beta chain originates from a study of shared clonotypes between healthy human individuals. Study background: CD8 memory received one plate per donor, CD8 naive two, CD4 memory three and CD4 naive three.

A remark on this clone: Its antigen is currently unknown.

Whole-study findings and limits: Large depth notwithstanding, sorted-subset sequencing proved incomplete by rarefaction.

Germline V lookup: CDR1 MDHEN, CDR2 SYDVKM. V was cut by 5 bases and J by 1 base, with 11 bases left in between. The CDR3 has 15 amino acids. In the source study's methods: Filtering differed because ImmunoSEQ produced junction-only sequences that carried no quality scores. Sequencing was performed with immunoSEQ multiplex PCR; in TCRdb, only in-frame clones are kept and a portion is missing. That table is the source of V, J and clone size, and D and trimming were worked out from the DNA. The sample has roughly 2.5 million clones; 85% to 95% are singletons. The chain links TRBV28 to TRBJ2-2; maybe TRBD2 (6 bases). What was sequenced was naive CD4+ T cells sorted from blood. Subset in this sample: CD45RA+ positively selected. This sequence originates from a man younger than 35 in good health. In DNA form, the CDR3 reads TGTGCCAGCAGTATCATCGGGGGGAACACCGGGGAGCTGTTTTTT. Protein product: CASSIIGGNTGELFF. Looking up the rest from reference TRBV28 and TRBJ2-2 gives the full variable domain: DVKVTQSSRYLVKRTGEKVFLECVQDMDHENMFWYRQDPGLGLRLIYFSYDVKMKEKGDIPEGYSVSREKKERFSLILESASTNQTSMYLCASSIIGGNTGELFFGEGSRLTVL.